This T cell receptor (beta chain) was sequenced during a study of T cell changes during pregnancy in multiple sclerosis. The V segment lost 5 bases and the J segment 4 bases; nucleotides outside the gene matches: 3. There are 13 residues in the CDR3. Germline V gives CDR1 SGHTA, CDR2 FQGNSA. This table comes from immunoSEQ multiplex PCR, and its TCRdb copy is limited to in-frame clones, with some not included. The sample shows fewer than 80,000 clones, more than 80% of them seen only once. This specimen was peripheral blood, taken in the first trimester of pregnancy. V and J are TRBV7-2 and TRBJ1-2, with 8 nucleotides matching TRBD1. The clonotype comes from a female donor in good health, enrolled as a control in a pregnancy study. The CDR3: CASSLDRAYGYTF. CDR3 DNA: TGTGCCAGCAGCCTGGACAGGGCCTATGGCTACACCTTC.